This TCR beta chain was profiled in a study of T cells in Graves' hyperthyroidism and ophthalmopathy. Findings of the study overall: Most thyroid clonotypes with frequency above 0.001 were detected in blood.

Uncontrolled infection, other autoimmune disease, pregnancy or lactation barred patients from enrollment. This clonotype was seen ten or more times. Its antigen is unidentified. The CDR3 loop spans 14 amino acids. Trimming took 4 bases from V and 5 from J; bases not matched to a gene: 4. CDR1 is MNHEY, CDR2 SVGEGT, per germline. Researchers took RNA transcripts and amplified the TCR beta CDR3 regions from them. When the TCR CDR3 underwent first-round RT-PCR, the HTBI primer set was used. TCRdb re-analysed the multiplex PCR reads in MiXCR, keeping a single row per CDR3 protein. Altogether around 600,000 distinct CDR3 sequences are present, 14% being singletons, with the ten largest covering approximately 6.4%.

The sequencing sample was made of blood. The sequence came from a woman aged 18 to 35 with Graves' ophthalmopathy. The chain recombines TRBV6-2 or TRBV6-3 with TRBJ2-1; TRBD1 aligns across 8 bases. The DNA of the CDR3 is TGTGCCAGCAGTTGGGGACAGGAGCACAATGAGCAGTTCTTC. It translates to CASSWGQEHNEQFF.